This T cell receptor (beta chain) was observed in a study of regulatory and conventional T cells in RAG deficiency. Genomic DNA came from blood conventional CD4+ T cells gated CD25-low CD127-high. Repertoires were generated with immunoSEQ multiplex PCR, while TCRdb's copy carries only in-frame clones and drops some. The sample holds under 25,000 clones, nearly 96% seen once. This sample was shared with a second study, whose subject was regulatory T cells. Per that paper: Amplification used 52 TRBV primers and 13 TRBJ primers.

This sequence originates from a human donor in good health. The sequenced material came from CD25- CD4+ T cells sorted from blood.

This CDR3 is CASSPGGLDGGTQYF. The CDR3 coding sequence is TGCGCCAGCAGCCCCGGGGGTCTTGATGGTGGGACCCAGTACTTC. The V and J genes are TRBV5-1 and TRBJ2-5, with D tentatively TRBD2 (6 bases). Per the germline V gene, CDR1 is SGHRS and CDR2 is YFSETQ. The V end was cut by 4 bases, the J end by 7 bases, with 20 bases between. The CDR3 sequence is 15 residues long.